The 4 T cell receptor beta chains given below trace back to one sample, sequenced in a study of T cell changes during pregnancy in multiple sclerosis. Clones were read by immunoSEQ multiplex PCR, and TCRdb kept only the in-frame ones, dropping some. The sample lists tens of thousands of clones, 85% to 95% occurring once. The sample here was CD4+ T cells from peripheral blood mononuclear cells, taken in the third trimester of pregnancy. These receptor sequences come from a female donor with multiple sclerosis, enrolled in a pregnancy study.

This clone was seen once. This rearrangement joins TRBV19 to TRBJ1-1; TRBD1 is a possible D gene (6 bases). V lost 3 bases and J lost 2, with 13 bases in between. Germline CDR1 reads LNHDA; CDR2 reads SQIVND (reference sequence). The CDR3 is 15 amino acids. DNA for the CDR3: TGTGCCAGTAGTATGGCAGGGGCTCCTAACACTGAAGCTTTCTTT. Protein sequence: CASSMAGAPNTEAFF.

The chain links TRBV10-3 to TRBJ2-1, with TRBD2 as a possible D gene (6 bases). There are 15 residues in the CDR3. The V end lost 9 bases, the J end lost 0 bases, and 15 bases lay between the germline ends. Germline CDR1 reads ENHRY; CDR2 reads SYGVKD. CDR3 amino acids: CAMGTPRGSYNEQFF. The CDR3 DNA is TGTGCCATGGGGACTCCGAGGGGCTCCTACAATGAGCAGTTCTTC.

The sample holds one count of this clone. The chain carries TRBV18 and TRBJ1-3, with D maybe TRBD1 (5 bases). Trimming left V 2 bases short and J 1 base short, with 12 bases between. Germline CDR1 KGHSH, CDR2 LQKENI. There are 16 residues in the CDR3. This CDR3 is CASSPNLRGSGNTIYF. DNA of the CDR3: TGTGCCAGCTCACCAAACCTTAGGGGATCTGGAAACACCATATATTTT.

The J gene is TRBJ1-4, the V gene TRBV25-1; the D is unclear. The CDR3 length is 15 residues. The V end lost 3 bases, the J end lost 10 bases, and 18 bases lay between the germline ends. Germline CDR1 reads MGHDK; CDR2 reads SYGVNS. The CDR3: CASSESGFPLLKLFF. CDR3 DNA: TGTGCCAGCAGTGAGTCGGGATTCCCTCTTCTAAAACTGTTTTTT.